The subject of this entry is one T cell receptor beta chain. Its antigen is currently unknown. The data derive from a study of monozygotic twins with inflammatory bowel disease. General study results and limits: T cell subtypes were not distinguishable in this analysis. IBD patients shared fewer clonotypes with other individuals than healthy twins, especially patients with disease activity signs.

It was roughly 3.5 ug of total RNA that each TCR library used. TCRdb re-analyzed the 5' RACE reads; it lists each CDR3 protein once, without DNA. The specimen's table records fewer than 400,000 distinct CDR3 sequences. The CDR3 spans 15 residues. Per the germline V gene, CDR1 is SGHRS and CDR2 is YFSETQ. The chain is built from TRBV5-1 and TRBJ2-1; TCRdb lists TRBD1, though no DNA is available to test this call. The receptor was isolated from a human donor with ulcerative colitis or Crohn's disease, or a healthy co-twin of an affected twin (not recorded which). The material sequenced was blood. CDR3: CASSLDGGHYNEQFF.